The rows below give T cell receptor beta chains drawn from one sample of a study of T cells after posttransplantation cyclophosphamide. TCRdb keeps only in-frame clones here, not all; method: immunoSEQ multiplex PCR. Among fewer than 7,500 clones listed, less than 2% were seen once. The source was PBMCs, collected around 33 weeks after a stem cell transplant with posttransplant cyclophosphamide. The receptors here all came from a male patient in his thirties who received an allogeneic stem cell transplant from a related donor, was CMV-positive, and had no GVHD. A share of the T cells may be of graft donor origin. The CDR3 runs from the conserved cysteine through the conserved F or W. Fields, in order: J gene, clone size, D gene, V gene, CDR3 DNA, CDR3 protein. A D gene is named only where the DNA matches it firmly. Some rows mark clone size as missing; the rest say once, few, many or name a class of expanded clone.

>TRBJ2-1|few|TRBD2|TRBV29-1
TGCAGCGGTAGCGGGAGTTACAATGAGCAGTTCTTC
CSGSGSYNEQFF
>TRBJ1-2|few|-|TRBV4-1
TGCGCCAGCAGCCAAGGATTCGGAGGGCCCAACTATGGCTACACCTTC
CASSQGFGGPNYGYTF
>TRBJ1-5|-|-|TRBV7-8
TGTGCCAGCAGCTCCCAACCGGGGGGCCGAAACAATCAGTCCCAGCATTTT
CASSSQPGGRNNQSQHF
>TRBJ2-1|-|TRBD1|TRBV7-3
TGTGCCAGCAGCCCAAGGCCGGGACAGGGGAAGGATGAGCAGTTCTTC
CASSPRPGQGKDEQFF
>TRBJ2-5|-|-|TRBV7-3
TGTGCCAGCAGCCAGAACGTACGGGGAGAGACCCAGTACTTC
CASSQNVRGETQYF
>TRBJ2-7|-|-|TRBV19
TGTGCCAGTAGTATGGAGGGGACGTATGGGGACGAGCAGTACTTC
CASSMEGTYGDEQYF
>TRBJ2-5|-|-|TRBV5-6
TGTGCCAGCAGCTCGACAGGGAGGCTGAAGGAGACCCAGTACTTC
CASSSTGRLKETQYF
>TRBJ2-2|few|-|TRBV5-1
TGCGCCAGCAGCTTAAGGGGGGGGAACACCGGGGAGCTGTTTTTT
CASSLRGGNTGELFF
>TRBJ2-1|few|-|TRBV28
TGTGCCAGCAACCCCCCGGGGTTTATGGACAATGAGCAGTTCTTC
CASNPPGFMDNEQFF
>TRBJ2-3|few|-|TRBV30
TGTGCCTGGAGTAGGCAGGGTGCTAGCACAGATACGCAGTATTTT
CAWSRQGASTDTQYF
>TRBJ2-3|few|TRBD2|TRBV5-4
TGTGCCAGCAGTTGGGACGAAGCGGGAGGGAAATTCTATAGCACAGATACGCAGTATTTT
CASSWDEAGGKFYSTDTQYF
>TRBJ2-7|-|-|TRBV2
TGTGCCAGCAGTGAAGAGGGGGCCTACGAGCAGTACTTC
CASSEEGAYEQYF
>TRBJ2-1|-|TRBD2|TRBV28
TGTGCCAGCAGTACTCCCCGGGCGGGAGGGCCGCGAAATGAGCAGTTCTTC
CASSTPRAGGPRNEQFF
>TRBJ2-7|few|TRBD1|TRBV19
TGTGCCAGTAGTCTTGTGGCAGGGGGCTACGAGCAGTACTTC
CASSLVAGGYEQYF
>TRBJ2-1|few|-|TRBV12-5
TGTGCTAGTGGATCTTATGAGCAGTTCTTC
CASGSYEQFF
>TRBJ2-2|few|TRBD1|TRBV5-4
TGTGCCAGCAGCTCACCGACGGGACAGGGGGCGATCGGGGAGCTGTTTTTT
CASSSPTGQGAIGELFF
>TRBJ2-2|-|-|TRBV10-2
TGCGCCAGCAGGAGGATCAACACCGGGGAGCTGTTTTTT
CASRRINTGELFF
>TRBJ1-3|few|TRBD1|TRBV6-6
TGTGCCAGCAGAGACAGGGGGCTCGCTGGAAACACCATATATTTT
CASRDRGLAGNTIYF
>TRBJ2-5|-|-|TRBV2
TGTGCCAGCAGTGGGCAGACCCAGTACTTC
CASSGQTQYF
>TRBJ2-7|few|-|TRBV9
TGTGCCAGCAGCGTAGCAGGCGGGAAGTCTAGGGAGCAGTACTTC
CASSVAGGKSREQYF
>TRBJ2-1|-|TRBD2|TRBV28
TGTGCCAGCACCCGGGGGGTTAGCTCCTACAATGAGCAGTTCTTC
CASTRGVSSYNEQFF
>TRBJ1-1|-|-|TRBV7-9
TGTGCCAGCAGCTTACAGGGAAACACTGAAGCTTTCTTT
CASSLQGNTEAFF
>TRBJ2-5|-|TRBD2|TRBV7-2
TGTGCCAGCAGCTTGAGAAGCGGGAGCGGAGGTGAGACCCAGTACTTC
CASSLRSGSGGETQYF
>TRBJ2-2|-|TRBD2|TRBV10-3
TGTGCCATCAGTGCCCGGACTAGCGGGCCCACCGGGGAGCTGTTTTTT
CAISARTSGPTGELFF
>TRBJ1-1|-|-|TRBV11-2
TGTGCCAGCAGCTTAGGACAGAACACTGAAGCTTTCTTT
CASSLGQNTEAFF
>TRBJ2-7|few|TRBD1|TRBV18
TGTGCCAGCTCACAGGTATCGGGACAGGGAACCTACGAGCAGTACTTC
CASSQVSGQGTYEQYF
>TRBJ2-1|-|TRBD2|TRBV27
TGTGCCAGCAGTTTATTGGTCGGGAGGGGCCTAAATGAGCAGTTCTTC
CASSLLVGRGLNEQFF
>TRBJ2-2|-|-|TRBV27
TGTGCCAGCAGTTCGGACATTAACACCGGGGAGCTGTTTTTT
CASSSDINTGELFF
>TRBJ1-4|few|-|TRBV6-5
TGTGCCAGCAGTGGGCAGGGCGATTATGAAAAACTGTTTTTT
CASSGQGDYEKLFF
>TRBJ2-7|few|-|TRBV5-4
TGTGCCAGCAGCTCCGCGCGGGGCAGCTCCTACGAGCAGTACTTC
CASSSARGSSYEQYF
>TRBJ2-5|-|TRBD1|TRBV5-5
TGTGCCAGCAGCTCGGTGGGGACAGGGGTAGAGACCCAGTACTTC
CASSSVGTGVETQYF
>TRBJ2-7|-|TRBD1|TRBV4-2
TGTGCCAGCAGCCAAACCTGGGACAGAACCTACGAGCAGTACTTC
CASSQTWDRTYEQYF
>TRBJ2-3|few|-|TRBV7-2
TGTGCCAGCAGCTTAGGACTGGTCCGCACAGATACGCAGTATTTT
CASSLGLVRTDTQYF
>TRBJ1-1|few|TRBD1|TRBV6-1
TGTGCCAGCGGGGGGACAGGGTTGCTGGACACTGAAGCTTTCTTT
CASGGTGLLDTEAFF
>TRBJ1-2|-|-|TRBV5-3
TGTGCCAGAAGCTTGCGGACAGTGACCTATGGCTACACCTTC
CARSLRTVTYGYTF
>TRBJ1-4|few|-|TRBV28
TGTGCCAGCAGTTCGTCAGTTACTAATGAAAAACTGTTTTTT
CASSSSVTNEKLFF
>TRBJ2-1|-|-|TRBV7-2
TGTGCCAGCAGCTTAGTGGTTAGCGTAAACAATGAGCAGTTCTTC
CASSLVVSVNNEQFF
>TRBJ2-7|-|TRBD2|TRBV6-5
TGTGCCAGCAGTTTCTCGACTAGCGGGACCACCTACGAGCAGTACTTC
CASSFSTSGTTYEQYF
>TRBJ2-7|few|-|TRBV4-3
TGCGCCAGCAGCCCGACCAAGGGGTCCGAGCAGTACTTC
CASSPTKGSEQYF
>TRBJ2-7|-|-|TRBV4-2
TGTGCCAGCAGCCAGTACAACTCCTACGAGCAGTACTTC
CASSQYNSYEQYF
>TRBJ2-3|-|-|TRBV5-1
TGCGCCAGCAGGAAAAGCGGTCCCTGGGGCACAGATACGCAGTATTTT
CASRKSGPWGTDTQYF
>TRBJ2-1|-|TRBD2|TRBV6-5
TGTGCCAGCAGTTACGCGACTAGCGGGCACAATGAGCAGTTCTTC
CASSYATSGHNEQFF
>TRBJ1-1|-|-|TRBV5-1
TGCGCCAGCAGCTTCTCCGGTTTGAACACTGAAGCTTTCTTT
CASSFSGLNTEAFF
>TRBJ2-3|few|TRBD2|TRBV5-1
TGCGCCACCGCAAGCGGGAAGTGGGCAGATACGCAGTATTTT
CATASGKWADTQYF
>TRBJ2-4|-|-|TRBV28
TGTGCCAGCAGTCGACTGAACCGGGCCGGGGATAAAAACATTCAGTACTTC
CASSRLNRAGDKNIQYF
>TRBJ2-7|medium-sized|TRBD2|TRBV6-1
TGTGCCAGCAGTGAAGTACGGCGCACTAGCGGGAGCTCCCTCGAGCAGTACTTC
CASSEVRRTSGSSLEQYF
>TRBJ2-1|-|-|TRBV7-6
TGTGCCAGCAGCTTAGACGTTTATGGGCGGACGCAGGGGGAGCAGTTCTTC
CASSLDVYGRTQGEQFF
>TRBJ1-2|few|-|TRBV7-2
TGTGCCAGCAGCTTAAGGGCGACAGTAGTGGTGGACTATGGCTACACCTTC
CASSLRATVVVDYGYTF
>TRBJ1-2|few|TRBD1|TRBV4-1
TGCGCCAGCAGCCAAACGACAGGGATCCTCTATGGCTACACCTTC
CASSQTTGILYGYTF
>TRBJ1-2|few|-|TRBV29-1
TGCAGCGTTGACCAAGGGGGGGTAAACTATGGCTACACCTTC
CSVDQGGVNYGYTF
>TRBJ2-2|medium-sized|-|TRBV19
TGTGCCAGTAGTGGGACTGCATACGGGGAGCTGTTTTTT
CASSGTAYGELFF
>TRBJ2-1|few|-|TRBV12-5
TGTGCTAGTGGCGAGGGGGCGGGATGGTTAAATGAGCAGTTCTTC
CASGEGAGWLNEQFF
>TRBJ2-2|-|TRBD2|TRBV11-3
TGTGCCAGCAGCGGTCGGACTAGCGGGGGGGCAGCCGGGGAGCTGTTTTTT
CASSGRTSGGAAGELFF